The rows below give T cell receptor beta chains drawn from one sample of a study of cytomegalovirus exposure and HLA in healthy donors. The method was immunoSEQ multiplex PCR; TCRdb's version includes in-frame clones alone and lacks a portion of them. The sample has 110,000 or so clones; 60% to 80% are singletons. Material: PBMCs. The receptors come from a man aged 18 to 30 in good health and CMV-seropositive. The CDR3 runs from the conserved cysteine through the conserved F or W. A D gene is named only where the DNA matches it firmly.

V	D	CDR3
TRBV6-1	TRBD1	CASSEGYRGPEQYF
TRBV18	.	CASSPSANEQYF
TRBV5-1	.	CASSSVGAGRTYEQYF
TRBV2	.	CASNPLDNEQFF
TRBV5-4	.	CASSLGHGSTGELFF
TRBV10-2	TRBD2	CASSDEAGNADTQYF
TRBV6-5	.	CATGRTAGEKLFF
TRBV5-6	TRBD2	CARSSGGARETQYF
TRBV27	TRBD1	CASGSRATGVVMNTEAFF
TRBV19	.	CASSIASFAHNEQFF
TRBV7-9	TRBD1	CASSQNRGDTQYF
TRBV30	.	CAWSERGGETQYF
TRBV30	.	CAWSPPRPRQPQHF
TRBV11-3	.	CASSRSGVTDTQYF
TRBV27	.	CASSRPGLYEQYF
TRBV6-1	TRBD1	CASSGQGGSQPQHF
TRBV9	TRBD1	CASSPGGGQVNYGYTF
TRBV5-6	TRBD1	CASSLSGQAYSGANVLTF
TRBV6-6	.	CASSSTTANYGYTF
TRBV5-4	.	CASSFRGGNTEAFF
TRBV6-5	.	CASSYTGFTEAFF
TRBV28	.	CASSPGSGNTIYF
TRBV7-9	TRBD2	CASSRWGSGGPQETQYF
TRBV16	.	CASSQDRPHEQFF
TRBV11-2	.	CASSLASTNVDTQYF
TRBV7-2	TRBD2	CASSPQGGPVLSTSYEQYF
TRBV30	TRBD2	CAWSVGGGYEQYF
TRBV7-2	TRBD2	CASSSGLAYYNEQFF
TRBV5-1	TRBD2	CASNPTSGGQVGELFF
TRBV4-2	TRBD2	CASSLHGGSGGQYQETQYF
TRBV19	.	CASTGGNSGNTIYF
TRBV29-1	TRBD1	CSVDLGTGDEKLFF
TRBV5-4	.	CASSPGLDQETQYF
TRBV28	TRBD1	CASSHVSRGRIYGYTF
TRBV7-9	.	CASSLGRDLKTQYF
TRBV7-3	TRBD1	CASSLRDRAGTEAFF
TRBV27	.	CASSTKGGTDTQYF
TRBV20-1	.	CSAAPEGKLFF
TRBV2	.	CASSEVGVLQETQYF
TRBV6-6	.	CASTNDQAKLFF
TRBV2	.	CASSEWRGENQPQHF
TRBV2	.	CASSPQGSSYNEQFF